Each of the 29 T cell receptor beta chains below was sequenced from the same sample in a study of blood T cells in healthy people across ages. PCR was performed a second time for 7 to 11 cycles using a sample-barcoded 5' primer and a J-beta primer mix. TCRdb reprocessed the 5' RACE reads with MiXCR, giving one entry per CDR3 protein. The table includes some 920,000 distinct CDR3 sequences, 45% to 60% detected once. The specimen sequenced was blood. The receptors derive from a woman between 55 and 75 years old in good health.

The CDR3 loop is CASNRGPNYGYTF. CDR3 nucleotides: TGTGCCAGCAACAGGGGACCTAACTATGGCTACACCTTC. V is TRBV28 and J is TRBJ1-2, with 7 bases matching TRBD1. V lost 7 bases to trimming and J lost 0 bases; unmatched junction nucleotides: 2. The CDR3 contains 13 residues. Germline V CDR1 and CDR2: MDHEN, SYDVKM.

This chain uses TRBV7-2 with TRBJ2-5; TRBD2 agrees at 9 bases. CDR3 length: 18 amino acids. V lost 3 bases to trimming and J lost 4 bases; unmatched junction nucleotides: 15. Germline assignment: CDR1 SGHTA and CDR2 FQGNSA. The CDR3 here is CASSFTSGRTLKGETQYF. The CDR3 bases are TGTGCCAGCAGCTTTACTAGCGGGCGGACTCTAAAGGGAGAGACCCAGTACTTC.

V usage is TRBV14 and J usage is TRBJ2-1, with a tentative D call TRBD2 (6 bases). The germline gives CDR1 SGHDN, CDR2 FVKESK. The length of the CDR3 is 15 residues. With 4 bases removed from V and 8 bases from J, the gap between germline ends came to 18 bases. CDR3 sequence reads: CASSPRLGLKDEQFF. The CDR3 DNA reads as TGTGCCAGCAGCCCCAGACTAGGGCTGAAGGATGAGCAGTTCTTC.

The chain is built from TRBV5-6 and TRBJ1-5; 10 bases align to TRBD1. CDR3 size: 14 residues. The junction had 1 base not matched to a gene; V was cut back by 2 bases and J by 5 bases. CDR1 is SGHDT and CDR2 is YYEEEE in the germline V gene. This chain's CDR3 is CASSFGTGDQPQHF. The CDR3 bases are TGTGCCAGCAGCTTCGGGACAGGGGATCAGCCCCAGCATTTT.

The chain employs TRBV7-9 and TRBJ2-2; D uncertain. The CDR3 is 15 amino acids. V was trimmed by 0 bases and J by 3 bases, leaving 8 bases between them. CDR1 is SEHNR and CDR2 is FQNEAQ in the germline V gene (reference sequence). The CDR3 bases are TGTGCCAGCAGCTTAGCGTTGTCTCACACCGGGGAGCTGTTTTTT. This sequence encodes CASSLALSHTGELFF.

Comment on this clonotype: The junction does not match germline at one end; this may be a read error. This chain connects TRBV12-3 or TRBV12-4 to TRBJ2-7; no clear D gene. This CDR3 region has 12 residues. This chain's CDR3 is CASSPNSFEQYF. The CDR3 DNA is TGTGCCAGCAGTCCGAACTCCTTCGAGCAGTACTTC.

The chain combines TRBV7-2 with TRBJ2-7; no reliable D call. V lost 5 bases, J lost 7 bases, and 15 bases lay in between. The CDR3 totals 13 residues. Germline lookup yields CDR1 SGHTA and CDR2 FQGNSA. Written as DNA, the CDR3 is TGTGCCAGCAGCCCGGACCCTCGCGATGAGCAGTACTTC. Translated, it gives CASSPDPRDEQYF.

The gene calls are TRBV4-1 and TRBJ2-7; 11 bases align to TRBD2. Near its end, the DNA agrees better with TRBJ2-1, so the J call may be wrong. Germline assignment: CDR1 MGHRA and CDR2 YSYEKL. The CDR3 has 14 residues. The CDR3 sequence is CASSQDPGLAVQFF. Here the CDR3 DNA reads TGCGCCAGCAGCCAGGACCCGGGACTAGCGGTGCAGTTCTTC.

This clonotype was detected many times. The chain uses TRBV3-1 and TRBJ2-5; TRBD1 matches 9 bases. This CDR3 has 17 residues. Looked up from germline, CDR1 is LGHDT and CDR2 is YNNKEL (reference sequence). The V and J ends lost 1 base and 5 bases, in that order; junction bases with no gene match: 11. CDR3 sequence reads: CASSQVQRTGVGETQYF. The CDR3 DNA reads TGTGCCAGCAGCCAAGTCCAGCGGACAGGGGTGGGGGAGACCCAGTACTTC.

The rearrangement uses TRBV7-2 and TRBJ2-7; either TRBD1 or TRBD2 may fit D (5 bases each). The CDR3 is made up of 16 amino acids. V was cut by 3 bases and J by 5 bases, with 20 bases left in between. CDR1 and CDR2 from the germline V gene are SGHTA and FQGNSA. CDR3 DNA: TGTGCCAGCAGCTTGTATGTTGAGGGGTGGAGAGACGAGCAGTACTTC. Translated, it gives CASSLYVEGWRDEQYF. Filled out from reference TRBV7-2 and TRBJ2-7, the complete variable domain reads GAGVSQSPSNKVTEKGKDVELRCDPISGHTALYWYRQSLGQGLEFLIYFQGNSAPDKSGLPSDRFSAERTGGSVSTLTIQRTQQEDSAVYLCASSLYVEGWRDEQYFGPGTRLTVT.

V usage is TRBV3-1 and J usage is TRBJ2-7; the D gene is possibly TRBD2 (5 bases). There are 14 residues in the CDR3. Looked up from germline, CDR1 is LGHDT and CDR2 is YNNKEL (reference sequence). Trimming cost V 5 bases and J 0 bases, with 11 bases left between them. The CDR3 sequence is CASSSLVSSYEQYF. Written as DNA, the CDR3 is TGTGCCAGCAGCTCACTAGTGAGCTCCTACGAGCAGTACTTC.

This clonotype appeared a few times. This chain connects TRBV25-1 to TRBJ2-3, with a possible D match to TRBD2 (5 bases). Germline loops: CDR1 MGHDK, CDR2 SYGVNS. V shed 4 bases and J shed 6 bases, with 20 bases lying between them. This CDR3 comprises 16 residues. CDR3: CASSGPFEGESDTQYF. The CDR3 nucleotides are TGTGCCAGCAGTGGGCCTTTTGAGGGAGAGTCGGATACGCAGTATTTT.

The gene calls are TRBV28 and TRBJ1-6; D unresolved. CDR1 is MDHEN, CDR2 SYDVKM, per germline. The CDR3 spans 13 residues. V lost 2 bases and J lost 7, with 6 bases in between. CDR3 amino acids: CASSLGRNSPLHF. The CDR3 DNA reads TGTGCCAGCAGTTTAGGGAGAAATTCACCCCTCCACTTT.

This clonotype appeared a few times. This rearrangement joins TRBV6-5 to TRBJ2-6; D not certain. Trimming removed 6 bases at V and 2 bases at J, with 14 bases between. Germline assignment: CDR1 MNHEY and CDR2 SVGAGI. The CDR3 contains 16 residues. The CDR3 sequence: CASRQIGLAGANVLTF. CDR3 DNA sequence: TGTGCCAGCAGGCAGATTGGTCTTGCTGGGGCCAACGTCCTGACTTTC.

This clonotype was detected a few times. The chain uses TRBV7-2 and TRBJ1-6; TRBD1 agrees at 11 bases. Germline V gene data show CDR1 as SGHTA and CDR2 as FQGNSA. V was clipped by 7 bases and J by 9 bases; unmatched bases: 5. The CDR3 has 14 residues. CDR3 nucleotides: TGTGCCAGCACATCGGGACAGGGGGTTTCACCCCTCCACTTT. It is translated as CASTSGQGVSPLHF.

The CDR3 loop reads CSVASAGGGEQFF. CDR3 sequence (DNA): TGCAGCGTTGCCTCAGCGGGAGGTGGTGAGCAGTTCTTC. The chain has TRBV29-1 and TRBJ2-1; 9 nucleotides line up with TRBD2. V lost 4 bases, J lost 9 bases, and 7 bases stayed unmatched. Germline loops: CDR1 SQVTM, CDR2 ANQGSEA. The CDR3 totals 13 residues.

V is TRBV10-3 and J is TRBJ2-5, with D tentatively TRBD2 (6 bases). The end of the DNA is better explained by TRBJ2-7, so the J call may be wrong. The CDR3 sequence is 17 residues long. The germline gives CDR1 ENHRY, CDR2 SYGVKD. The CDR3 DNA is TGTGCCATCAGTGCCGGTCCCGGGACTGGTTTCGGTTCCGAGCAGTACTTC. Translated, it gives CAISAGPGTGFGSEQYF.

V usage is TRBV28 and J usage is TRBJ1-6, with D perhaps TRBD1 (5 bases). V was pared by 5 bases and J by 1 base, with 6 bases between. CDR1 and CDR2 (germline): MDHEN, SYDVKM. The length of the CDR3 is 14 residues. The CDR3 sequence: CASSQGSYNSPLHF. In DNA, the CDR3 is TGTGCCAGCAGTCAGGGATCCTATAATTCACCCCTCCACTTT.

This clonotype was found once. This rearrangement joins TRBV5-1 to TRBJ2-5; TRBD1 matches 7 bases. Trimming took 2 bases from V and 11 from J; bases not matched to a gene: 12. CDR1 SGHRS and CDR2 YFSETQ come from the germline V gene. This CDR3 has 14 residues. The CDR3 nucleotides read TGCGCCAGCAGCTTCGGACAGGCTAACAATGAGCAGTACTTC. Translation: CASSFGQANNEQYF. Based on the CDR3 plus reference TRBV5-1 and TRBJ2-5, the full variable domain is KAGVTQTPRYLIKTRGQQVTLSCSPISGHRSVSWYQQTPGQGLQFLFEYFSETQRNKGNFPGRFSGRQFSNSRSEMNVSTLELGDSALYLCASSFGQANNEQYFGPGTRLLVL.

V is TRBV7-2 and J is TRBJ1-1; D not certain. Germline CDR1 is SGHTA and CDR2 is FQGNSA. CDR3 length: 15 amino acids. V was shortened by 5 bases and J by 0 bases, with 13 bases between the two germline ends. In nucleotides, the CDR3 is TGTGCCAGCAGCCCCCAATCAGGAGTGAACACTGAAGCTTTCTTT. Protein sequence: CASSPQSGVNTEAFF.

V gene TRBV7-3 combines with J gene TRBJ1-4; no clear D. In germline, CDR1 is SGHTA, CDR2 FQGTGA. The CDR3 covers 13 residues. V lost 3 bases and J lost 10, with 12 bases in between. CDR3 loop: CASSLGRGGKLFF. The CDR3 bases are TGTGCCAGCAGCTTGGGCCGAGGAGGAAAACTGTTTTTT.

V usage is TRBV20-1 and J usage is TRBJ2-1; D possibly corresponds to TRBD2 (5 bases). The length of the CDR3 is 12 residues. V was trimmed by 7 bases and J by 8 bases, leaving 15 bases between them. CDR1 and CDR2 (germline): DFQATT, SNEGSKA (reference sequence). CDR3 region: CSVQSLGDEQFF. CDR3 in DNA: TGCAGTGTCCAAAGCTTGGGAGATGAGCAGTTCTTC.

Written as DNA, the CDR3 is TGCAGCGTTGATTTGAACACCGGGGAGCTGTTTTTT. It is translated as CSVDLNTGELFF. This sequence joins TRBV29-1 and TRBJ2-2; no firm D call. This CDR3 has 12 amino acids. Trimming removed 3 bases at V and 1 base at J, with 3 bases between. Germline V gene lookup returns CDR1 SQVTM and CDR2 ANQGSEA.

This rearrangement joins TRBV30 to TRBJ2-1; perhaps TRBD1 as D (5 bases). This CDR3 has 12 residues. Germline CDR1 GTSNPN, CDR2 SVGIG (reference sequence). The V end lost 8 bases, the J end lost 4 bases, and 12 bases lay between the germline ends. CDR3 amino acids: CAIGRTYNEQFF. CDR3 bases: TGTGCCATCGGGCGGACATACAATGAGCAGTTCTTC.

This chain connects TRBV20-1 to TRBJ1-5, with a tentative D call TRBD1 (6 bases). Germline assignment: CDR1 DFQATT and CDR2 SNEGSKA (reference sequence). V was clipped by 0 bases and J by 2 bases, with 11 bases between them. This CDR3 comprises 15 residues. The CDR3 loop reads CSARDYRDGNQPQHF. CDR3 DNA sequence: TGCAGTGCTAGAGATTACAGGGATGGCAATCAGCCCCAGCATTTT.

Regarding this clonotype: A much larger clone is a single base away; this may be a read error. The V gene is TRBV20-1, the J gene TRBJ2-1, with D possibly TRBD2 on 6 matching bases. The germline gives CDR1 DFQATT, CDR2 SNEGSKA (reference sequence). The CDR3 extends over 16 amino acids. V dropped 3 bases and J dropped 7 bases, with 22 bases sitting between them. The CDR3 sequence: CSASSRAGYDWNEQFF. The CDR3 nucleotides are TGCAGTGCTAGCAGCCGAGCGGGCTACGATTGGAATGAGCAGTTCTTC.

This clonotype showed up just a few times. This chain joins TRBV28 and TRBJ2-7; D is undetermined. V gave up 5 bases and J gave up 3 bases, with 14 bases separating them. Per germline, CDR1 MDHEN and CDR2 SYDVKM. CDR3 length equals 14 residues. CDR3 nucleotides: TGTGCCAGCAGTCCACCGGGTAGGGTCTACGAGCAGTACTTC. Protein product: CASSPPGRVYEQYF.

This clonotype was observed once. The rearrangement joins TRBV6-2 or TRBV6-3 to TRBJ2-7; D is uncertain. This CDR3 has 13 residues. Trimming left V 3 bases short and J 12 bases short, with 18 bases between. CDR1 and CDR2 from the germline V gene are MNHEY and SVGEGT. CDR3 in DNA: TGTGCCAGCAGTTATTCCCACCTAACTCGACCGTACTTC. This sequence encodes CASSYSHLTRPYF.

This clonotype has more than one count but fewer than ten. This CDR3 is CASSLQKREFF. In DNA form, the CDR3 reads TGTGCCAGCAGTTTGCAAAAAAGGGAGTTCTTC. The gene calls are TRBV28 and TRBJ2-1; D is uncertain. Trimming removed 3 bases from V and 14 bases from J, with 11 bases in between. Germline loops: CDR1 MDHEN, CDR2 SYDVKM. The CDR3 is made up of 11 amino acids.